A single sample gave rise to the 25 T cell receptor beta chains below, sequenced in a study of cytomegalovirus exposure and HLA in healthy donors. Assay: immunoSEQ multiplex PCR; the TCRdb copy retains only in-frame clones and omits some. The table lists nearly 200,000 clones, approximately 82% of them singletons, with roughly 13% in the top ten. Sequencing was performed on PBMCs. The source of these receptors is a woman aged 25 to 39 in good health and CMV-seropositive.

The chain uses TRBV6-1 and TRBJ1-4; TRBD1 aligns across 8 bases. CDR1 and CDR2 (germline): MNHNS, SASEGT. The J segment lost 8 bases and the V segment lost 7 bases, leaving 9 bases of the junction unmatched. The length of the CDR3 is 14 residues. CDR3: CASTTGTGREKLFF. DNA for the CDR3: TGTGCCAGCACCACCGGGACAGGAAGAGAAAAACTGTTTTTT.

This chain links TRBV7-5 with TRBJ1-1. TRBV7-5 is labeled a pseudogene. CDR3 length equals 13 residues. DNA for the CDR3: TGTGCCAGAAGCAATGGGGGGGCGGAGGAGGCTTTCTTT. This codes for CARSNGGAEEAFF.

This chain uses TRBV5-4 with TRBJ2-7, with D possibly matching TRBD2 (5 bases). This CDR3 has 18 residues. V lost 0 bases and J 1 base, leaving 20 bases between the germline ends. Per the germline V gene, CDR1 is SGHNT and CDR2 is YYREEE (reference sequence). The CDR3 loop is CASSLARGVGGSSYEQYF. As DNA, the CDR3 is TGTGCCAGCAGCTTGGCCCGGGGTGTCGGCGGTTCTTCCTACGAGCAGTACTTC.

The V call is TRBV5-1, the J call TRBJ1-1; D remains ambiguous. The germline gives CDR1 SGHRS, CDR2 YFSETQ. V lost 9 bases to trimming and J lost 0 bases, with 12 bases between them. The CDR3 contains 13 residues. CDR3 bases: TGCGCCACCCAACAGAATATGAACACTGAAGCTTTCTTT. It codes for CATQQNMNTEAFF.

The V gene is TRBV6-1, the J gene TRBJ2-1; 7 bases line up with TRBD1. CDR1 and CDR2 (germline): MNHNS, SASEGT. J was trimmed by 5 bases and V by 1 base; bases with no gene match: 2. CDR3 length: 14 residues. The CDR3 reads CASSEGGGHNEQFF. In DNA, the CDR3 is TGTGCCAGCAGTGAAGGAGGGGGCCACAATGAGCAGTTCTTC.

This rearrangement joins TRBV7-2 to TRBJ2-2, with a possible D match to TRBD2 (5 bases). Trimming took off 5 bases at V and 6 bases at J, with 16 bases between the two ends. This CDR3 has 15 residues. CDR1 and CDR2 (germline): SGHTA, FQGNSA. CDR3 protein: CASSPQTSEAGELFF. CDR3 coding DNA: TGTGCCAGCAGCCCTCAAACTTCGGAGGCCGGGGAGCTGTTTTTT.

The gene calls are TRBV19 and TRBJ2-5, with D tentatively TRBD1 (7 bases). There are 16 residues in the CDR3. CDR1 is LNHDA, CDR2 SQIVND, per germline (reference sequence). V was shortened by 4 bases and J by 2 bases, with 17 bases between the two germline ends. CDR3 sequence: CASSSGTASPQETQYF. The CDR3 DNA follows: TGTGCCAGTAGTAGCGGGACAGCAAGTCCTCAAGAGACCCAGTACTTC.

This clone occurred once. The chain is built from TRBV29-1 and TRBJ1-1, with 8 bases aligning to TRBD1. Unmatched junction bases numbered 9, after V lost 7 bases and J lost 5 bases. From germline, CDR1 is SQVTM and CDR2 ANQGSEA. The CDR3 extends over 13 amino acids. CDR3 nucleotide sequence: TGCAGCGCTTCGGACAGGGTCGGAACTGAAGCTTTCTTT. This translates into CSASDRVGTEAFF.

The chain carries TRBV5-6 and TRBJ1-1; D is unclear. Trimming shortened V by 0 bases and J by 6 bases, and 6 bases separated the two germline ends. CDR3 length equals 12 residues. Germline lookup yields CDR1 SGHDT and CDR2 YYEEEE. In DNA form, the CDR3 reads TGTGCCAGCAGCTTGGTCAGTTCTGAAGCTTTCTTT. Protein: CASSLVSSEAFF.

This clone was seen a handful of times. The V gene is TRBV6-5, the J gene TRBJ2-7; D possibly corresponds to TRBD2 (5 bases). Germline-derived CDR1 and CDR2 are MNHEY and SVGAGI. V lost 6 bases, J lost 2 bases, and 14 bases lay in between. This CDR3 spans 14 amino acids. CDR3 residues: CASSPFTRPYEQYF. In nucleotides, the CDR3 is TGTGCCAGCAGCCCCTTTACTAGACCCTACGAGCAGTACTTC.

This chain joins TRBV7-9 and TRBJ1-2; tentatively, D is TRBD1 (5 bases). Per germline, CDR1 SEHNR and CDR2 FQNEAQ (reference sequence). This CDR3 region has 14 residues. The V gene lost 5 bases and the J gene lost 6 bases, with 16 bases spanning the gap. CDR3 coding DNA: TGTGCCAGCAGCATATCCACAGGCTGGGATGGCTACACCTTC. It is translated as CASSISTGWDGYTF.

The chain uses TRBV30 and TRBJ1-5; D is perhaps TRBD1 (5 bases). Per germline, CDR1 GTSNPN and CDR2 SVGIG (reference sequence). V dropped 7 bases and J dropped 0 bases, with 16 bases sitting between them. This CDR3 is 15 amino acids long. The CDR3 region is CASTYGDYSNQPQHF. The CDR3 region has the DNA TGTGCCTCGACGTACGGGGACTATAGCAATCAGCCCCAGCATTTT.

The gene calls are TRBV5-1 and TRBJ2-6; TRBD1 aligns across 8 bases. V dropped 5 bases and J dropped 0; count of bases not matched to a gene: 7. Germline assignment: CDR1 SGHRS and CDR2 YFSETQ. CDR3 size: 17 residues. The CDR3 DNA sequence: TGCGCCAGCAGTTTCACAGGGGGATTCTCTGGGGCCAACGTCCTGACTTTC. Its protein product is CASSFTGGFSGANVLTF. The full variable domain, completed using reference TRBV5-1 and TRBJ2-6, is KAGVTQTPRYLIKTRGQQVTLSCSPISGHRSVSWYQQTPGQGLQFLFEYFSETQRNKGNFPGRFSGRQFSNSRSEMNVSTLELGDSALYLCASSFTGGFSGANVLTFGAGSRLTVL.

The chain combines TRBV5-1 with TRBJ1-4; D not resolved. This CDR3 has 16 amino acids. Per the germline V gene, CDR1 is SGHRS and CDR2 is YFSETQ. V was pared by 0 bases and J by 3 bases, with 12 bases between. For the CDR3, the DNA is TGCGCCAGCAGCTTGGAGTACCGGGGAGCTAATGAAAAACTGTTTTTT. This codes for CASSLEYRGANEKLFF.

The V call is TRBV7-3, the J call TRBJ2-3; TRBD2 agrees at 9 bases. This CDR3 comprises 14 residues. Germline V gene lookup returns CDR1 SGHTA and CDR2 FQGTGA. Trimming at V came to 2 bases and at J to 6 bases, leaving 3 bases not matched to a gene. The CDR3 region is CASSLAGGVDTQYF. DNA of the CDR3: TGTGCCAGCAGCTTAGCGGGAGGGGTCGATACGCAGTATTTT.

The chain couples TRBV7-9 to TRBJ2-5; 12 bases map to TRBD2. V shed 5 bases and J 4 bases; nucleotides not matched to a gene: 5. The CDR3 has 15 amino acids. Germline V CDR1 and CDR2: SEHNR, FQNEAQ (reference sequence). CDR3 region: CASSPPGLAGETQYF. The CDR3 bases are TGTGCCAGCAGCCCGCCGGGACTAGCGGGAGAGACCCAGTACTTC.

The chain carries TRBV6-5 and TRBJ2-6; perhaps TRBD1 as D (5 bases). The CDR3 sequence is 12 residues long. Germline V lookup: CDR1 MNHEY, CDR2 SVGAGI. The V and J ends lost 0 bases and 13 bases respectively, with 7 bases between them. The CDR3 region has the DNA TGTGCCAGCAGTTACTCGAAGGGGGTCCTGACTTTC. Translation: CASSYSKGVLTF.

The chain combines TRBV6-5 with TRBJ2-7; 8 nucleotides line up with TRBD1. Germline lookup yields CDR1 MNHEY and CDR2 SVGAGI. J lost 5 bases, V lost 4 bases, and 7 bases had no gene match. The CDR3 runs 14 residues. The CDR3 nucleotides are TGTGCCAGCAGTTCTGGGGACAGGAGGCACGAGCAGTACTTC. Encoded protein: CASSSGDRRHEQYF.

This chain uses TRBV14 with TRBJ2-1; 8 nucleotides align to TRBD2. The V segment lost 2 bases and the J segment 5 bases; nucleotides outside the gene matches: 2. Germline V CDR1 and CDR2: SGHDN, FVKESK. The CDR3 has 14 residues. CDR3 in DNA: TGTGCCAGCAGCCAAATAGCGGGGAACAATGAGCAGTTCTTC. This encodes CASSQIAGNNEQFF. The variable domain in full, completed from reference TRBV14 and TRBJ2-1, reads EAGVTQFPSHSVIEKGQTVTLRCDPISGHDNLYWYRRVMGKEIKFLLHFVKESKQDESGMPNNRFLAERTGGTYSTLKVQPAELEDSGVYFCASSQIAGNNEQFFGPGTRLTVL.

This chain links TRBV14 with TRBJ2-1; the D gene is possibly TRBD2 (5 bases). Germline V gives CDR1 SGHDN, CDR2 FVKESK. Trimming took off 6 bases at V and 4 bases at J, with 7 bases between the two ends. This CDR3 region has 12 residues. The CDR3 loop is CASRRGYNEQFF. The CDR3 DNA sequence: TGTGCCAGCAGGAGAGGGTACAATGAGCAGTTCTTC.

The gene calls are TRBV5-1 and TRBJ2-6; no firm D call. Germline assignment: CDR1 SGHRS and CDR2 YFSETQ. The CDR3 is 13 residues long. Trimming took 3 bases from V and 2 from J, leaving 3 bases between them. The CDR3 sequence: CASSSPGANVLTF. For the CDR3, the DNA is TGCGCCAGCAGCTCTCCTGGGGCCAACGTCCTGACTTTC.

J is TRBJ1-1 and V is TRBV27, with D perhaps matching TRBD1 (6 bases). CDR1 is MNHEY, CDR2 SMNVEV, per germline (reference sequence). V shed 3 bases and J shed 0 bases, with 11 bases lying between them. The CDR3 loop spans 15 amino acids. CDR3 in amino acids: CASSFGDRLNTEAFF. The CDR3 DNA is TGTGCCAGCAGTTTCGGCGACAGGTTGAACACTGAAGCTTTCTTT.

On this clone itself: The sample holds other DNA sequences that translate to the same CDR3. The chain combines TRBV4-1 with TRBJ2-1, with a tentative D call TRBD2 (5 bases). There are 13 residues in the CDR3. Trimming took off 1 base at V and 8 bases at J, with 9 bases between the two ends. Germline values: CDR1 MGHRA, CDR2 YSYEKL. The CDR3 coding sequence is TGCGCCAGCAGCCAAGTTGGAGGAGATGAGCAGTTCTTC. This translates into CASSQVGGDEQFF.

This clone came up many times. This chain uses TRBV28 with TRBJ2-3; tentative D call: TRBD1 (5 bases). Germline assignment: CDR1 MDHEN and CDR2 SYDVKM. Trimming removed 7 bases from V and 2 bases from J, with 16 bases in between. The CDR3 sequence is 15 residues long. CDR3 DNA sequence: TGTGCCAGCAATCGTCAGGGCAGTTACACAGATACGCAGTATTTT. It encodes CASNRQGSYTDTQYF. Supplemented by reference TRBV28 and TRBJ2-3, the full variable domain reads DVKVTQSSRYLVKRTGEKVFLECVQDMDHENMFWYRQDPGLGLRLIYFSYDVKMKEKGDIPEGYSVSREKKERFSLILESASTNQTSMYLCASNRQGSYTDTQYFGPGTRLTVL.

V gene TRBV15 combines with J gene TRBJ2-5; possibly TRBD2 for D (5 bases). V lost 3 bases and J lost 2, with 10 bases in between. Germline CDR1 reads LNHNV; CDR2 reads YYDKDF (reference sequence). The CDR3 covers 14 residues. CDR3: CATSRARVQETQYF. The CDR3 DNA reads as TGTGCCACCAGCAGGGCGCGGGTACAAGAGACCCAGTACTTC.